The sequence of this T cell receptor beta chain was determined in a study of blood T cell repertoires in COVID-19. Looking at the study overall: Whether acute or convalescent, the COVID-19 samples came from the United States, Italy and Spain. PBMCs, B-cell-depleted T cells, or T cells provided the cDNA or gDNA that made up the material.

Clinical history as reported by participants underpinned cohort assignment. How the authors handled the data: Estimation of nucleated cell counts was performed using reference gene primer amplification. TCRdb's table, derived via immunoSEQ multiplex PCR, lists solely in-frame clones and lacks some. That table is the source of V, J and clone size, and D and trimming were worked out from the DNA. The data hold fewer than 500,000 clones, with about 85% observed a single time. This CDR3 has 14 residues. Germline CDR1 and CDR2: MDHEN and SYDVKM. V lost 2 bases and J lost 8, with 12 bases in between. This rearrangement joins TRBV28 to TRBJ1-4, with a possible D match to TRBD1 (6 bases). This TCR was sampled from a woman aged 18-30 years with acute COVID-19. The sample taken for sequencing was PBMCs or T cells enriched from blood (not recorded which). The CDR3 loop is CASSLPGQSEKLFF. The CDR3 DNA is TGTGCCAGCAGTTTACCGGGACAATCAGAAAAACTGTTTTTT.